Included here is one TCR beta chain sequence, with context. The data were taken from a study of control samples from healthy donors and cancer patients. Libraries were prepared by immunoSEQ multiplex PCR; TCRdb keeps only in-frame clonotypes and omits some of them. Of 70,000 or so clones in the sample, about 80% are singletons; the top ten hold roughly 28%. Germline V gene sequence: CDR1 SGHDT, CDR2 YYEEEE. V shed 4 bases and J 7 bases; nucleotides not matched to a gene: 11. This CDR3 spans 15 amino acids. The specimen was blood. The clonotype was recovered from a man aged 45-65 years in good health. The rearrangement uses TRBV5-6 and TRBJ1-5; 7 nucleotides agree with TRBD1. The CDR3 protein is CASSRETGLDQPQHF. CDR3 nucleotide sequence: TGTGCCAGCAGCCGAGAGACAGGGCTCGACCAGCCCCAGCATTTT.